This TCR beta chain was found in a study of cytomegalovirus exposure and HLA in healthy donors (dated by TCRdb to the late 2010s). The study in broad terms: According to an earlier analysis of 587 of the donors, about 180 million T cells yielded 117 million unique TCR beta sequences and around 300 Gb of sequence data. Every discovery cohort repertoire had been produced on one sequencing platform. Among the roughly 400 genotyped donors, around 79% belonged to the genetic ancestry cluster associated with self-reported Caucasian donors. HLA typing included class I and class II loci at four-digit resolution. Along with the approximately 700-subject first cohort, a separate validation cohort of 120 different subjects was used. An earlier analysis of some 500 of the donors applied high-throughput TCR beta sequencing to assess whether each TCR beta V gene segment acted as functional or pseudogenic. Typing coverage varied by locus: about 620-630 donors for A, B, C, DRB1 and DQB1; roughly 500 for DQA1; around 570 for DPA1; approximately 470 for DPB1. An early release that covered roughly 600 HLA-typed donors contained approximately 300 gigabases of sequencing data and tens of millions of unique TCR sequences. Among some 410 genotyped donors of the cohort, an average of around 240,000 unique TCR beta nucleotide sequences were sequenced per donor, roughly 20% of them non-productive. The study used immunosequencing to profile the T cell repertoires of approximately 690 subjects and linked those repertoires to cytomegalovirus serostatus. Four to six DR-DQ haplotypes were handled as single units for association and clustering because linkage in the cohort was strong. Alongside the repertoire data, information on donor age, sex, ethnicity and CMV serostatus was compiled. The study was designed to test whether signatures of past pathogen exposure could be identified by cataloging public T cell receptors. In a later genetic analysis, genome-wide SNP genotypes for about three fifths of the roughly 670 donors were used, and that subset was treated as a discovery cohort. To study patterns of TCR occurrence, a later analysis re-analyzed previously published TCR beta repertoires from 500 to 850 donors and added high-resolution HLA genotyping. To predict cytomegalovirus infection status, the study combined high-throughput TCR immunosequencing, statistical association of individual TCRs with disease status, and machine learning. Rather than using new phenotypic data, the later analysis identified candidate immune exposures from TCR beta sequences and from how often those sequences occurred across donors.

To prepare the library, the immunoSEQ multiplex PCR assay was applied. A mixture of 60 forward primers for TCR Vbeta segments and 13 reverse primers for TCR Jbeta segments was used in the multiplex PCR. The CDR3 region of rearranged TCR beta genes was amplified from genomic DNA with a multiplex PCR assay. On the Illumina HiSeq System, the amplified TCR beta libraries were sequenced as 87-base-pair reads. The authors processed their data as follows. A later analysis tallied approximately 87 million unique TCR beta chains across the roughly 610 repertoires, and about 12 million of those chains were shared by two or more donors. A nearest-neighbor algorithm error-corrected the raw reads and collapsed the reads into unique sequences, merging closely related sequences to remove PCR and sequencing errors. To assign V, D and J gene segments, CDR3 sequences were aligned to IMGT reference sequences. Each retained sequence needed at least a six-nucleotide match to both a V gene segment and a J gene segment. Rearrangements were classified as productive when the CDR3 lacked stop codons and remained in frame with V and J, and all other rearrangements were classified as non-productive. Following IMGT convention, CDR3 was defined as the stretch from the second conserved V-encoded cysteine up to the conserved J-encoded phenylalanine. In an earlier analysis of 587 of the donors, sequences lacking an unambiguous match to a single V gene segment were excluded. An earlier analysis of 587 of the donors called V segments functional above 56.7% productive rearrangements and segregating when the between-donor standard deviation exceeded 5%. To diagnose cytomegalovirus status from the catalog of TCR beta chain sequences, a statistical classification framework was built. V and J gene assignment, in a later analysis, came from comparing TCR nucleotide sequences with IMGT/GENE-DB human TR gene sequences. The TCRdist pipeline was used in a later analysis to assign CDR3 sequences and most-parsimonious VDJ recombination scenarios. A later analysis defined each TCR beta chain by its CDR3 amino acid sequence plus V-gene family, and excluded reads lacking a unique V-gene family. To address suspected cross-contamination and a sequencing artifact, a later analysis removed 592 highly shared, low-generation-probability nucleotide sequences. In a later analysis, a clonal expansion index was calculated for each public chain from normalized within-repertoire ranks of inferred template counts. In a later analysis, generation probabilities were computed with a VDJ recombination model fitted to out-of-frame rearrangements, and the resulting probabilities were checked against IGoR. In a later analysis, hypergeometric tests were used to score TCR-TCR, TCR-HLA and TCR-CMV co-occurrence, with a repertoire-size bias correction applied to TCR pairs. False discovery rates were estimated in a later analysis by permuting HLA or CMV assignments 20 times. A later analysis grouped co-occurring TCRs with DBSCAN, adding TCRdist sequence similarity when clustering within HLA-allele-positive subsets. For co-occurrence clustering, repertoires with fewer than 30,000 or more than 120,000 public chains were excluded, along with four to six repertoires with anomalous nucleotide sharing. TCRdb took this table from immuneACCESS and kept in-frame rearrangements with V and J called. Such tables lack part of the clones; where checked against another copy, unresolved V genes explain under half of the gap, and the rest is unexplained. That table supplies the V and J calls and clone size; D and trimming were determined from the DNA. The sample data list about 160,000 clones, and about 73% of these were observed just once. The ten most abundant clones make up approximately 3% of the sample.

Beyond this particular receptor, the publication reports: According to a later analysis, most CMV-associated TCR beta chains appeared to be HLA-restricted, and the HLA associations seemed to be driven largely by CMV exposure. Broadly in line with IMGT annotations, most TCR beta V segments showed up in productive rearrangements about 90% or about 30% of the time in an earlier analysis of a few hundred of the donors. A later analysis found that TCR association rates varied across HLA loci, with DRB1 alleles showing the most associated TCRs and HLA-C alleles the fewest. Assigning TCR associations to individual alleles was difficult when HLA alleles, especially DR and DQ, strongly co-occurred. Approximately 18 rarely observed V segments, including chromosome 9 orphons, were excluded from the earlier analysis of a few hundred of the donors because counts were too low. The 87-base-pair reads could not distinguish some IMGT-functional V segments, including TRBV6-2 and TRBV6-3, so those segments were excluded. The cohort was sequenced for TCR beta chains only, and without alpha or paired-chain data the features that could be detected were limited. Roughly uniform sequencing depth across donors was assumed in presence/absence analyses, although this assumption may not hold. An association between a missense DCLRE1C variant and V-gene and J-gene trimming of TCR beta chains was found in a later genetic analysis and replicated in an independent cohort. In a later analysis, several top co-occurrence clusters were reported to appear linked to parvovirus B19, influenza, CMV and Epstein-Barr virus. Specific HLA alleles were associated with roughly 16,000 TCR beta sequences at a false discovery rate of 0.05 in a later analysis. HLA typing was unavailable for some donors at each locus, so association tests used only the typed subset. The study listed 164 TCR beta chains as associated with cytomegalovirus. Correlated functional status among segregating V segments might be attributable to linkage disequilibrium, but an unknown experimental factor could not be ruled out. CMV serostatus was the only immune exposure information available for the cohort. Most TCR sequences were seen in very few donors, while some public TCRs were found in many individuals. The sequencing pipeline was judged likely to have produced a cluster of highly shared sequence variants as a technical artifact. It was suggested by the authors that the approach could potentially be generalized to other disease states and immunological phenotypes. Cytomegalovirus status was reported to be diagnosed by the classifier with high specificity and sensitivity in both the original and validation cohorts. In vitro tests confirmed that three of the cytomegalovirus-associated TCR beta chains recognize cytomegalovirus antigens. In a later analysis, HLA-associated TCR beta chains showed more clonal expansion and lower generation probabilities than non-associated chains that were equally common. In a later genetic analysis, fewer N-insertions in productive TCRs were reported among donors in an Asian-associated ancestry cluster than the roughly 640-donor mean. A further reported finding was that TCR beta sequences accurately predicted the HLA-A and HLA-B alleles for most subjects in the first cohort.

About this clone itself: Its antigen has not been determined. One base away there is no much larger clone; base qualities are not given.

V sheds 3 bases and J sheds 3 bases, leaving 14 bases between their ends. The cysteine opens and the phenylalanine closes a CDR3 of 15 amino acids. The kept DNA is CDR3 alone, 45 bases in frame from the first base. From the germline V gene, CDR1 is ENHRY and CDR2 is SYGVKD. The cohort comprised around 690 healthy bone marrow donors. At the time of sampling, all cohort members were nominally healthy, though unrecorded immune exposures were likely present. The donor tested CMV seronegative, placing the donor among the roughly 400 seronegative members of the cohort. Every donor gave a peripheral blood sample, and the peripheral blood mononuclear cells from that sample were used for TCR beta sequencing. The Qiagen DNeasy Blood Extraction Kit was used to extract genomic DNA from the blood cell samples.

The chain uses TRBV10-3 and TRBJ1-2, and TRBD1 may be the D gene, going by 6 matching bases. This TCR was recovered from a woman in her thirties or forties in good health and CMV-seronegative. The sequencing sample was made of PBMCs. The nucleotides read TGTGCCATCAGTGACTTGAGGGGGAAGGACTATGGCTACACCTTC. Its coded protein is CAISDLRGKDYGYTF.